Listed here are 15 T cell receptor beta chains from one sample, sequenced in a study of T cells in Graves' hyperthyroidism and ophthalmopathy (dated by TCRdb to between 2018 and 2020). Preparation of the library involved multiplex PCR. TCRdb records Illumina HiSeq 2000 as the sequencer. The TCR beta CDR3 regions were amplified from RNA transcripts. For the first round of RT-PCR on the TCR CDR3, the HTBI primer set was used together with the Qiagen OneStep RT-PCR kit. The raw public reads went through TCRdb reprocessing: fastp at Q25, MiXCR clone calling, in-frame beta chains kept. Identical CDR3 protein sequences are pooled into one entry, listed with their most common genes and DNA. The sample table shows about half a million distinct CDR3 sequences, and around 21% are seen once. The ten largest clones take up roughly 29% of the sample. Sequencing was carried out using blood. The origin of the receptors is a man younger than 35 with Graves' hyperthyroidism.

As regards this clonotype: A much larger clone differs by one base, so this may be a read error. The chain recombines TRBV11-1 with TRBJ2-7, with a tentative D call TRBD2 (6 bases). Per the germline V gene, CDR1 is SGHAT and CDR2 is FQDESV (reference sequence). The ends were cut back, 5 bases at V and 0 bases at J, with 17 bases in the middle. This CDR3 is 16 amino acids long. The CDR3 sequence: CASSPLRRGSSYEQYF. CDR3 nucleotide sequence: TGTGCCAGCAGCCCCTTGCGACGGGGGAGCTCCTACGAGCAGTACTTC.

This clonotype was found many times. The rearrangement links TRBV12-3 or TRBV12-4 to TRBJ1-5; 8 bases align to TRBD1. This CDR3 has 14 amino acids. V shed 5 bases and J 2 bases; nucleotides not matched to a gene: 2. DNA for the CDR3: TGTGCCAGCAGTAAGGACAGGGGCAATCAGCCCCAGCATTTT. This codes for CASSKDRGNQPQHF.

The table lists this clonotype with many counts. The CDR3 protein is CASSLGQASGEQYF. Here the CDR3 DNA reads TGCGCCAGCAGCTTGGGCCAGGCCTCTGGCGAGCAGTACTTC. The chain combines TRBV5-1 with TRBJ2-7; no reliable D call. The V gene lost 0 bases and the J gene lost 6 bases, with 13 bases spanning the gap. This CDR3 spans 14 amino acids. Germline V gene data show CDR1 as SGHRS and CDR2 as YFSETQ.

In its sample, this clonotype was seen many times. The rearrangement uses TRBV11-2 and TRBJ1-1; D ambiguous. V was shortened by 1 base and J by 11 bases, with 11 bases between the two germline ends. In germline, CDR1 is SGHAT, CDR2 FQNNGV. The CDR3 is 12 residues long. CDR3 in amino acids: CASSLGSALAFF. For the CDR3, the DNA is TGTGCCAGCAGCTTAGGATCTGCGTTGGCTTTCTTT. The whole variable domain, filled in from reference TRBV11-2 and TRBJ1-1, reads EAGVAQSPRYKIIEKRQSVAFWCNPISGHATLYWYQQILGQGPKLLIQFQNNGVVDDSQLPKDRFSAERLKGVDSTLKIQPAKLEDSAVYLCASSLGSALAFFGQGTRLTVV.

This clonotype appeared a few times. The J gene is TRBJ2-7, the V gene TRBV4-1; D gene unclear. This CDR3 has 14 residues. Germline V gene data show CDR1 as MGHRA and CDR2 as YSYEKL. The V end lost 2 bases, the J end lost 1 base, and 9 bases lay between the germline ends. The CDR3 protein is CASSQPSGSYEQYF. The CDR3 nucleotides are TGCGCCAGCAGCCAACCGTCCGGGTCCTACGAGCAGTACTTC.

This clonotype was picked up many times. The V gene is TRBV7-9, the J gene TRBJ2-7; D unclear. There are 15 residues in the CDR3. Germline CDR1 reads SEHNR; CDR2 reads FQNEAQ (reference sequence). V lost 4 bases to trimming and J lost 5 bases, with 18 bases between them. The CDR3 nucleotides are TGTGCCAGCAGCTCTTCACACGCCCGTCCGGACGAGCAGTACTTC. Translated: CASSSSHARPDEQYF. Full variable domain (rest looked up from reference TRBV7-9 and TRBJ2-7): DTGVSQNPRHKITKRGQNVTFRCDPISEHNRLYWYRQTLGQGPEFLTYFQNEAQLEKSRLLSDRFSAERPKGSFSTLEIQRTEQGDSAMYLCASSSSHARPDEQYFGPGTRLTVT.

The chain joins TRBV6-1 to TRBJ1-5; weak D call: TRBD1 (5 bases). V lost 6 bases and J lost 10, with 16 bases in between. The CDR3 loop spans 13 amino acids. Germline loops: CDR1 MNHNS, CDR2 SASEGT. This CDR3 is CASRGVGVSPQHF. The CDR3 DNA reads as TGTGCCAGCAGGGGGGTCGGGGTGTCTCCCCAGCATTTT.

The table lists this clonotype with many counts. The chain is built from TRBV2 and TRBJ1-5; D gene unclear. The CDR3 covers 14 residues. V gave up 3 bases and J gave up 2 bases, with 8 bases separating them. Germline CDR1 is SNHLY and CDR2 is FYNNEI. CDR3 in DNA: TGTGCCAGCAGTGATAATCCGGGCAATCAGCCCCAGCATTTT. Translation: CASSDNPGNQPQHF. Combining the CDR3 with reference TRBV2 and TRBJ1-5 gives the whole variable domain EPEVTQTPSHQVTQMGQEVILRCVPISNHLYFYWYRQILGQKVEFLVSFYNNEISEKSEIFDDQFSVERPDGSNFTLKIRSTKLEDSAMYFCASSDNPGNQPQHFGDGTRLSIL.

About this clonotype: This may be a read error, as it is one base from a much larger clone. The J gene is TRBJ1-5, the V gene TRBV12-3 or TRBV12-4; 7 bases align to TRBD1. The CDR3 is 13 amino acids. This CDR3 reads CAGSLGGRGPQHF. CDR3 bases: TGTGCCGGCAGTTTAGGGGGCCGGGGGCCCCAGCATTTT.

Turning to this clonotype: One base away lies a much larger clone, so this may be a sequencing read error. The V gene is TRBV20-1, the J gene TRBJ1-5; D is uncertain. Trimming removed 5 bases at V and 0 bases at J, with 11 bases between. CDR3 length: 14 residues. Germline values: CDR1 DFQATT, CDR2 SNEGSKA (reference sequence). In nucleotides, the CDR3 is TGCAGTGCTCAAGAGTGGCGTAGCAATCAGCCCCAGCATTTT. Translated, it gives CSAQEWRSNQPQHF.

V is TRBV3-1 and J is TRBJ1-2; no reliable D call. This CDR3 is 12 amino acids long. With 3 bases removed from V and 6 bases from J, the gap between germline ends came to 8 bases. Germline V gene data show CDR1 as LGHDT and CDR2 as YNNKEL (reference sequence). CDR3 region: CASSHPLNGYTF. In DNA, the CDR3 is TGTGCCAGCAGCCACCCTTTAAATGGCTACACCTTC.

The sample holds many counts of this clonotype. The chain has TRBV12-3 or TRBV12-4 and TRBJ1-3, with unresolved D. The CDR3 is 14 residues long. Trimming left V 7 bases short and J 0 bases short, with 10 bases between. The CDR3 DNA reads TGTGCCAGCACCATCGAGGTCTCTGGAAACACCATATATTTT. Translating it yields CASTIEVSGNTIYF.

This chain joins TRBV6-5 and TRBJ2-7; 7 bases are shared with TRBD1. J lost 6 bases, V lost 4 bases, and 6 bases had no gene match. Germline V gene sequence: CDR1 MNHEY, CDR2 SVGAGI. The CDR3 loop spans 13 amino acids. The CDR3 DNA sequence: TGTGCCAGCAGTTCTAGGACAGGCCTCGAGCAGTACTTC. Its protein is CASSSRTGLEQYF.

Many counts were recorded for this clonotype. A read error may be the cause here, since a much bigger clone is one base away. The chain is built from TRBV6-5 and TRBJ1-1; D remains ambiguous. CDR1 and CDR2 (germline): MNHEY, SVGAGI. The CDR3 contains 13 residues. CDR3 residues: CASRYLDNTEAFF. As DNA, the CDR3 is TGTGCCAGCAGGTACTTGGATAACACTGAAGCTTTCTTT.

This clonotype came up many times. V gene TRBV15 combines with J gene TRBJ2-7; 11 bases are a match to TRBD2. CDR3 size: 15 residues. Germline values: CDR1 LNHNV, CDR2 YYDKDF (reference sequence). The ends lost 5 bases at V and 2 bases at J; junction bases unmatched: 5. CDR3 in DNA: TGTGCCACCAGCGAGGGACTAGCGGATACCTACGAGCAGTACTTC. Protein sequence: CATSEGLADTYEQYF.